Given below is one TCR beta chain in context. This clonotype was seen once. No cognate antigen has been identified for it. Base qualities are not provided; no much larger clone lies one nucleotide away. Donors were 30 to 45 systemically healthy Caucasian individuals from Russia aged about 6 to 100 years. Approximately 9 milliliters of peripheral blood were collected from each donor into EDTA-treated Vacutainer tubes. PBMCs were isolated by Ficoll-Paque density-gradient centrifugation, with at least 7 million obtained per sample. Total RNA was extracted from PBMCs with Trizol reagent, with at least 5.5 micrograms obtained per sample. For every donor, flow cytometry on a PBMC aliquot measured the percentage of naive CD45RAhigh/CD27high T cells. The CDR3 measures 17 amino acids from cysteine to phenylalanine. Only the CDR3 part of the read is kept: 51 bases, read in frame from the first base. V lost 0 bases and J lost 2 bases, and the count of bases not matched to a germline gene is 7. CDR1 and CDR2, per the germline V gene, are MNHEY and SVGAGI.

Libraries were built with 5' RACE. The reads were generated on an Illumina HiSeq 2500. A second PCR of about 6 to 11 cycles was performed with a sample-barcoded 5' primer and a J-beta primer mix. Each TCR beta cDNA molecule received a unique molecular identifier from a template-switch 5' adaptor carrying 12 random nucleotides. Each sample yielded at least 2.5 million CDR3-containing paired-end reads. The Mint cDNA synthesis kit, primed by a TRBC-specific oligonucleotide, was used to synthesize first-strand cDNA from all RNA. Following uracil-DNA glycosylase treatment, a first 18-cycle PCR with universal primers M1SS and BC2_uni_R was performed on all cDNA. Per the source publication's procedure: For normalization, 1 million high-quality reads were randomly selected from each sample, with every read carrying a distinct molecular identifier. Instead of being binned into consensus sequences, reads with shared molecular identifiers were discarded. MiTCR, with a Q25 quality threshold and the strictest error-elimination algorithm, was used for CDR3 identification, clonotype clustering and error correction. Lower-bound total TCR beta diversity was estimated with a nonparametric unseen species model using Euler transformation. TCRdb reran the public reads through fastp at Q25 and MiXCR, keeping productive beta chains. Under each unique CDR3 protein, matching rows form one entry showing the most common genes and DNA. The V and J calls come from TCRdb's annotation, not from the publication. The sample table contains roughly 800,000 distinct CDR3 sequences; only one count was recorded for 58% of them. The leading ten clones occupy approximately 21% of the sample.

The sample belongs to a study of blood T cells in healthy people across ages (dated by TCRdb to 2015 to 2017). About the full investigation: Template switching captured roughly one uniquely barcoded TCR beta cDNA molecule per two T cells in model experiments. The study measured age-related changes in TCR beta repertoire diversity using deep sequencing normalized with unique cDNA molecular identifiers. Four age groups were formed from the donors: young (average 16 years), middle-aged (approximately 39), aged (over 55) and long-lived (around 80). Donors of different ages were randomly distributed across sequencing lanes to avoid experimental bias. For two donors (one aged 18 to 30 and one aged 80 or older), the study analyzed two additional independent replicas of 1 million unique cDNA reads from the same blood draw.

Beyond this particular receptor, the publication reports: Observed TCR beta diversity per million T cells fell roughly linearly with age, and a significant reduction was already apparent by age approximately 41. Total diversity estimates from one million sequenced T cells were considered lower bounds and underestimates. Conclusive comparison of naive and antigen-experienced compartments was prevented by the profiling of bulk unsorted PBMCs. Observed TCR beta diversity correlated strongly with the percentage of naive T cells measured by flow cytometry. The long-lived group showed more naive CD4+ T cells, fewer expanded clones and increased TCR diversity than the aged group, suggesting age selection. Donor CMV infection status was unknown, potentially confounding age-related changes in expanded clonotypes.

The chain is made from TRBV6-5 and TRBJ2-1, with 7 bases matching TRBD2. The TCR originated in a man aged 25 to 40 in good health. The source material was blood. The sequenced DNA is TGTGCCAGCAGTTACTCGGGGCGCGCGGGGGCCTACAATGAGCAGTTCTTC. The encoded protein is CASSYSGRAGAYNEQFF.